This T cell receptor (beta chain) is drawn from a study of T cells after yellow fever vaccination. In the study overall: Where fractions had low cell numbers, libraries were prepared from them with the SMART-Seq v4 Ultra Low Input RNA kit. General study findings and limits: Reappearing after the booster were most of the clones from primary vaccination (approximately 96% CD4, about 88% CD8). The study found a weaker secondary response that peaked faster, day 5 versus 15. The presence of abundant clonotypes contaminating from the bulk population was possible in FACS-sorted repertoires.

TCRdb reprocessed the 5' RACE reads via MiXCR and lists one record per CDR3 protein. Of fewer than 350,000 distinct CDR3 sequences in the sample, 8.5% to 10% were seen once. V was shortened by 4 bases and J by 6 bases, with 9 bases between the two germline ends. The CDR3 is 12 residues long. Germline V gene sequence: CDR1 SGHRS, CDR2 YFSETQ. The table lists this clonotype with a few counts. The antigen remains unidentified. This receptor was identified in a man between 18 and 29 years old who received the YFV17D yellow fever vaccine. V and J are TRBV5-1 and TRBJ2-3; no clear D. The sample consisted of PBMCs, taken on the day of the first yellow fever vaccination. The CDR3, as DNA: TGCGCCAGCAGCCTCGACTGGGATACGCAGTATTTT. It translates to CASSLDWDTQYF.